The clone carrying this T cell receptor (beta chain) has just a few counts. As handled by the study authors: Estimates of nucleated cell counts were drawn from the amplification of reference gene primers. Using immunoSEQ multiplex PCR, the repertoire was profiled, and TCRdb retains in-frame clones only, with some absent. The DNA gave D and trimming, while V, J and clone size come from that table. Found here are approximately 28,000 clones, 72% of them singletons; the top ten hold around 21%. This entry is derived from a study of blood T cell repertoires in COVID-19. Study-level information: The United States, Italy and Spain supplied acute and convalescent COVID-19 samples. T cells, B-cell-depleted T cells, or PBMCs provided the cDNA or gDNA that served as material.

V was cut by 0 bases and J by 7 bases, with 13 bases left in between. CDR3 length: 14 amino acids. CDR1 and CDR2 from the germline V gene are SGHRS and YFSETQ. The origin of this receptor is a boy aged 2 to 10 with active or convalescent COVID-19. Sequenced: peripheral blood. V usage is TRBV5-1 and J usage is TRBJ2-5; tentatively, D is TRBD2 (6 bases). CDR3 nucleotide sequence: TGCGCCAGCAGCTTGGAAGGGACTTGGGGGACCCAGTACTTC. Translated: CASSLEGTWGTQYF.